Detailed here is one TCR beta chain. What it binds is not known. This CDR3 region has 16 residues. 13 Jbeta primers and 60 Vbeta primers were used for the PCR. The method was immunoSEQ multiplex PCR; TCRdb's version includes in-frame clones alone and lacks a portion of them. The table lists approximately 200,000 clones, roughly four fifths of them singletons. The data are from a study of cytomegalovirus exposure and HLA in healthy donors. Study details: There were some 410 genotyped donors. Of these, 81% fell in the genetic ancestry cluster associated with self-reported Caucasian donors. General study results and limits: Researchers had no immune exposure information except CMV serostatus available. Among TCR sequences, most were rare, though some public TCRs appeared in many donors. In a later analysis, at a false discovery rate of 0.05, fewer than 20,000 TCR beta sequences were associated with HLA alleles.

The chain uses TRBV21-1 and TRBJ1-1; TRBD1, the table's D call, lacks a check against the DNA. TRBV21-1 is described as a pseudogene. Material for sequencing was PBMCs. The receptor's source is a girl between 5 and 17 years old in good health and CMV-seronegative. The CDR3 spells CASSLPHGQGNTEAFF. In DNA, the CDR3 is TGTGCCAGCAGCCTCCCCCACGGACAGGGGAACACTGAAGCTTTCTTT.